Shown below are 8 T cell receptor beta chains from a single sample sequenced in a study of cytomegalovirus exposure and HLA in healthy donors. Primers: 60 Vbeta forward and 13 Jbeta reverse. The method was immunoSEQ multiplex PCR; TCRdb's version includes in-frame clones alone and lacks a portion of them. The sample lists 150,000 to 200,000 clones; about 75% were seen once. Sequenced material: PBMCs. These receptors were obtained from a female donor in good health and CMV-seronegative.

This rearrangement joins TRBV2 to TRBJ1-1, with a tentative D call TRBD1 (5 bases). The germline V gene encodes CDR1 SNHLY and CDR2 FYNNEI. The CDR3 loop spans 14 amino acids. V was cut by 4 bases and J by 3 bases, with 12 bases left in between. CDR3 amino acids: CASSVLTGDTEAFF. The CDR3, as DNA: TGTGCCAGCAGTGTGTTAACGGGGGACACTGAAGCTTTCTTT.

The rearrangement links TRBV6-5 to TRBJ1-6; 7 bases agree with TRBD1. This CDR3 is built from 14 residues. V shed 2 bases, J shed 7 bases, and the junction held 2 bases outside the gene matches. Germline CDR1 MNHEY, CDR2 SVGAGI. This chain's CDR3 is CASSYRGPNSPLHF. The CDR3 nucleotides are TGTGCCAGCAGTTACAGGGGGCCGAATTCACCCCTCCACTTT.

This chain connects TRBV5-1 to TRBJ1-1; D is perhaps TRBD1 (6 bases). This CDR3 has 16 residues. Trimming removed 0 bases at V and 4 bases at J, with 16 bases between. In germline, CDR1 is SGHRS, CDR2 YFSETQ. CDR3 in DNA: TGCGCCAGCAGCTTGGTACCAGGGAGGGGGAGCACTGAAGCTTTCTTT. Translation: CASSLVPGRGSTEAFF.

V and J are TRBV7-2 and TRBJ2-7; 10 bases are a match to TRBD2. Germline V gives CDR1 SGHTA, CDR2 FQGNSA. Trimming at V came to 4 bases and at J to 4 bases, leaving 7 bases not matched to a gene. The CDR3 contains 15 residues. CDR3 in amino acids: CASSSERGGPYEQYF. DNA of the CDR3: TGTGCCAGCAGCTCAGAGCGGGGGGGCCCGTACGAGCAGTACTTC.

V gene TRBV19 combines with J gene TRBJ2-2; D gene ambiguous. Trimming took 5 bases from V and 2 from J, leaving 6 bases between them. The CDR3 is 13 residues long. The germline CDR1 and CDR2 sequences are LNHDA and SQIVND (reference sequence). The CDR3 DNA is TGTGCCAGTAGTCCAACTAACACCGGGGAGCTGTTTTTT. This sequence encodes CASSPTNTGELFF.

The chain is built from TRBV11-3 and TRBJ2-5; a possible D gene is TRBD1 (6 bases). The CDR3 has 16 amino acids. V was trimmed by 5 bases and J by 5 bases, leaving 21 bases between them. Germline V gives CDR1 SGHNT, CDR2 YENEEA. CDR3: CASSPTQGPKRETQYF. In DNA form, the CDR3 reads TGTGCCAGCAGCCCAACACAGGGACCAAAGAGGGAGACCCAGTACTTC.

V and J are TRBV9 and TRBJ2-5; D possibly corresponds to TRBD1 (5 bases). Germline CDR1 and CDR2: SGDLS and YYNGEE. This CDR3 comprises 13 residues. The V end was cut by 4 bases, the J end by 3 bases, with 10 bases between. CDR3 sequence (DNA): TGTGCCAGCAGCCCGGACACAGAAGAGACCCAGTACTTC. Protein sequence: CASSPDTEETQYF.

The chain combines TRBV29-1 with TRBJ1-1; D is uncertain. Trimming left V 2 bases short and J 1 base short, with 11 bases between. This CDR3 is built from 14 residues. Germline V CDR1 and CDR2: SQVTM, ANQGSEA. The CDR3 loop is CSVETAGRNTEAFF. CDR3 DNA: TGCAGCGTTGAAACAGCCGGAAGGAACACTGAAGCTTTCTTT.